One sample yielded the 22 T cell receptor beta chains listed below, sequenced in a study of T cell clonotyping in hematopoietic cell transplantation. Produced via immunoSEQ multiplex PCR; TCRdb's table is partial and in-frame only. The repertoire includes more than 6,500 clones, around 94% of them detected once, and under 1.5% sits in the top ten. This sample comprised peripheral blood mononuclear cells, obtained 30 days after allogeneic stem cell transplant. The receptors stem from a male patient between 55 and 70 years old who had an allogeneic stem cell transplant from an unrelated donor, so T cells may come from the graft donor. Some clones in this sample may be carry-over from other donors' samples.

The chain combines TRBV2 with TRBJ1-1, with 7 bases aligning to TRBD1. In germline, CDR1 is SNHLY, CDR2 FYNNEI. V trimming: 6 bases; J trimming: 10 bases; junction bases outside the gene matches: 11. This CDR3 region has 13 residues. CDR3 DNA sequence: TGTGCCAGCAGCCGACAGGGTGAGGTCGTAGCTTTCTTT. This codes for CASSRQGEVVAFF.

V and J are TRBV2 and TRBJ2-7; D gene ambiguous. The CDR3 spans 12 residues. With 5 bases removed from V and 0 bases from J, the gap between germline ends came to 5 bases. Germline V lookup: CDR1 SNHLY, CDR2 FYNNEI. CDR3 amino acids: CASSPNSYEQYF. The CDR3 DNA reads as TGTGCCAGCAGTCCGAACTCCTACGAGCAGTACTTC.

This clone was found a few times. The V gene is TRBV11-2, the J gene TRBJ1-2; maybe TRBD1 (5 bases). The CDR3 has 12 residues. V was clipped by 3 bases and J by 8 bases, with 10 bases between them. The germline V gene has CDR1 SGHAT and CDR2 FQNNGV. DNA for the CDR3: TGTGCCAGCAGCTTGGGACTAGGGGGCTACACCTTC. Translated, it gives CASSLGLGGYTF.

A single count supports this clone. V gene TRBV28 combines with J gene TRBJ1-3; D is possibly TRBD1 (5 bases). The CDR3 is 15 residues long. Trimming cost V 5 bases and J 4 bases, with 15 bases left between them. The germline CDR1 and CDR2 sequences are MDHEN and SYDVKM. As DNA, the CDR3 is TGTGCCAGCAGTCCCTATAATACAGGAGGAAACACCATATATTTT. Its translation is CASSPYNTGGNTIYF.

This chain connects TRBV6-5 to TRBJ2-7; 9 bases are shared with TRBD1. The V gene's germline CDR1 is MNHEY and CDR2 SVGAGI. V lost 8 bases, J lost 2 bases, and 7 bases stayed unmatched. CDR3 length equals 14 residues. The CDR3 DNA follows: TGTGCCAGCTGGGGCGGACAGGGGACCTACGAGCAGTACTTC. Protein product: CASWGGQGTYEQYF.

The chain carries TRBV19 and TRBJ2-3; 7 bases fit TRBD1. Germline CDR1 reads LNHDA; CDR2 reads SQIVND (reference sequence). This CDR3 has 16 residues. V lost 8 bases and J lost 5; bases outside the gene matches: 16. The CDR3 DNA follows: TGTGCCAGTGCCTCTCTGGCCGCTACAGGGGTAGATACGCAGTATTTT. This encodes CASASLAATGVDTQYF.

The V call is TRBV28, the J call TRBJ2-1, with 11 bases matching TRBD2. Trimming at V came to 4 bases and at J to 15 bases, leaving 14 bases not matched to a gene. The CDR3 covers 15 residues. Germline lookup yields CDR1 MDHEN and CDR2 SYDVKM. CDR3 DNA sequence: TGTGCCAGCAGTTCCTTCCCGACTAGCGGGGCGTTGGGGTTCTTC. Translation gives CASSSFPTSGALGFF.

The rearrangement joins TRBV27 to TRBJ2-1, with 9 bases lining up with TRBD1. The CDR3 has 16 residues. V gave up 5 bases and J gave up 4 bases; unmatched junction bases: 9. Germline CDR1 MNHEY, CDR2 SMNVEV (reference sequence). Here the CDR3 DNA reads TGTGCCAGCAGTAGTCTTGGGACAGGGTTGTACAATGAGCAGTTCTTC. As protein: CASSSLGTGLYNEQFF.

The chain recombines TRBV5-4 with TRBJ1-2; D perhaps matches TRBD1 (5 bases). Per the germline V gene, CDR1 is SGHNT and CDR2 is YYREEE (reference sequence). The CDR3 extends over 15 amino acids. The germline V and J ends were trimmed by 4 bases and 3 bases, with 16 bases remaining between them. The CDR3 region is CASSGGGIVHYGYTF. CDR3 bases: TGTGCCAGCAGCGGTGGGGGGATAGTCCACTATGGCTACACCTTC.

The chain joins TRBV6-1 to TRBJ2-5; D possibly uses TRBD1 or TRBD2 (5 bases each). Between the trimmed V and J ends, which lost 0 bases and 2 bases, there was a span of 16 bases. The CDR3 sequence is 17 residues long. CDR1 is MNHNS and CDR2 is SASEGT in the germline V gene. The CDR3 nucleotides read TGTGCCAGCAGTGAAGCGCGGGTTGGGGGAGTTCAAGAGACCCAGTACTTC. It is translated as CASSEARVGGVQETQYF.

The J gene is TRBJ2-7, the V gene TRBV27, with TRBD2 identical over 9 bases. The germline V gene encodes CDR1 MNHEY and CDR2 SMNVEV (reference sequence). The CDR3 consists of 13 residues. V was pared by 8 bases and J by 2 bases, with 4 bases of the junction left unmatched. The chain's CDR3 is CASQAGGPYEQYF. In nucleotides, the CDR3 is TGTGCCAGCCAAGCGGGAGGCCCCTACGAGCAGTACTTC.

CDR3 coding DNA: TGTGCCTGGATTGGAGGGTTTGGTTATGGCTACACCTTC. This translates into CAWIGGFGYGYTF. The V call is TRBV30, the J call TRBJ1-2; no clear D gene. Germline CDR1 reads GTSNPN; CDR2 reads SVGIG (reference sequence). The CDR3 is made up of 13 amino acids. Trimming stripped 4 bases from V and 5 bases from J, with 14 bases between.

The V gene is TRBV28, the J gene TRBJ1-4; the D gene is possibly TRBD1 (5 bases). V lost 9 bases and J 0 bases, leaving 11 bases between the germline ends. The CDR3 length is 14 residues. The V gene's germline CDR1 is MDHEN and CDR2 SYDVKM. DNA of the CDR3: TGTGCCAGTCAAACAGGCTCAACTAATGAAAAACTGTTTTTT. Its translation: CASQTGSTNEKLFF.

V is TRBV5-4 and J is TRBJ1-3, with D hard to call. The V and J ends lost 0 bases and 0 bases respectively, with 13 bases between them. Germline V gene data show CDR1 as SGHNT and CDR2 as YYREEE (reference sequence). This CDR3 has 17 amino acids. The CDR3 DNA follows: TGTGCCAGCAGCTTGGATATAGGTACCCCCTCTGGAAACACCATATATTTT. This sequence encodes CASSLDIGTPSGNTIYF.

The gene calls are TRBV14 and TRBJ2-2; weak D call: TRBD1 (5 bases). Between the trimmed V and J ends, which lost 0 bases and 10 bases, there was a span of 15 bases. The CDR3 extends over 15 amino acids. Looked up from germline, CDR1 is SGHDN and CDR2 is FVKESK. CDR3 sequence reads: CASSQDFTGPLELFF. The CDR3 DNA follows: TGTGCCAGCAGCCAAGATTTTACAGGCCCCCTGGAGCTGTTTTTT. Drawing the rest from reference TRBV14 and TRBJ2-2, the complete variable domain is EAGVTQFPSHSVIEKGQTVTLRCDPISGHDNLYWYRRVMGKEIKFLLHFVKESKQDESGMPNNRFLAERTGGTYSTLKVQPAELEDSGVYFCASSQDFTGPLELFFGEGSRLTVL.

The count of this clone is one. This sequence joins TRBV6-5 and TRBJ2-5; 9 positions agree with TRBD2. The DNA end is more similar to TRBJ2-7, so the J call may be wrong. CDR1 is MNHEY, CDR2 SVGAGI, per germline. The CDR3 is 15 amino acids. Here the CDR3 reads CASSYSGSGSYEQYF. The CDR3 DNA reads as TGTGCCAGCAGTTACTCGGGTAGCGGGAGCTACGAGCAGTACTTC.

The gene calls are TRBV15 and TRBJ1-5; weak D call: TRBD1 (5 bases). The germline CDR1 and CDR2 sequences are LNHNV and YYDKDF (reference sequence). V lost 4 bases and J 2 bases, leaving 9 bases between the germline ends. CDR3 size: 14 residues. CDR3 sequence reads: CATSIWGGNQPQHF. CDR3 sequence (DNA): TGTGCCACCAGCATCTGGGGGGGCAATCAGCCCCAGCATTTT.

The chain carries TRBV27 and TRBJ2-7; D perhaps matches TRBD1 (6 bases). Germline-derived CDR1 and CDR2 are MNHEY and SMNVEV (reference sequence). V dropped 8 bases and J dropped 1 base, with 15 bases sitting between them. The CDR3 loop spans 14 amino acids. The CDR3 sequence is CASGKQGLSYEQYF. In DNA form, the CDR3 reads TGTGCCAGCGGAAAACAGGGTCTATCCTACGAGCAGTACTTC.

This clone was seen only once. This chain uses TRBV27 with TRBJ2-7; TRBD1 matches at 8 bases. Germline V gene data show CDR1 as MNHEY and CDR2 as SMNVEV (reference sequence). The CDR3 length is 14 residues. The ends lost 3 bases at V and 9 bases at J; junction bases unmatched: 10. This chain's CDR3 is CASSFRQGPVWQYF. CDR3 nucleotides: TGTGCCAGCAGTTTCCGACAGGGGCCTGTCTGGCAGTACTTC.

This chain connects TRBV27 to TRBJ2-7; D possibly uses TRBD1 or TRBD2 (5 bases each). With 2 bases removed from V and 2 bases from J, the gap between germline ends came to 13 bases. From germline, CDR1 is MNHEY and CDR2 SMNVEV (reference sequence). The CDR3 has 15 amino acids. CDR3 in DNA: TGTGCCAGCAGTTTAAGGGCCCTGGGGGCCTACGAGCAGTACTTC. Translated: CASSLRALGAYEQYF.

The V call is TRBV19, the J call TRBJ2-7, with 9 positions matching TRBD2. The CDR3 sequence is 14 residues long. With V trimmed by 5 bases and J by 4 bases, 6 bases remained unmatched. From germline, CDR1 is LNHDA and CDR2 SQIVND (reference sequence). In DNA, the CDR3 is TGTGCCAGTAGTGCCCGGACTAGCGAGTACGAGCAGTACTTC. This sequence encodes CASSARTSEYEQYF. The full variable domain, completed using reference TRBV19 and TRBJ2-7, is DGGITQSPKYLFRKEGQNVTLSCEQNLNHDAMYWYRQDPGQGLRLIYYSQIVNDFQKGDIAEGYSVSREKKESFPLTVTSAQKNPTAFYLCASSARTSEYEQYFGPGTRLTVT.

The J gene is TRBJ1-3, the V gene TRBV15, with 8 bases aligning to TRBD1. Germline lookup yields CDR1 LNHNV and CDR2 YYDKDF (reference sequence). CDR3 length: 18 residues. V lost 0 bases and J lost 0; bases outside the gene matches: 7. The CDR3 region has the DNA TGTGCCACCAGCAGAGATCGTCGGACAGGGAGCTCTGGAAACACCATATATTTT. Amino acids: CATSRDRRTGSSGNTIYF. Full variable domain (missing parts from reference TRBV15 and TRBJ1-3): DAMVIQNPRYQVTQFGKPVTLSCSQTLNHNVMYWYQQKSSQAPKLLFHYYDKDFNNEADTPDNFQSRRPNTSFCFLDIRSPGLGDTAMYLCATSRDRRTGSSGNTIYFGEGSWLTVV.